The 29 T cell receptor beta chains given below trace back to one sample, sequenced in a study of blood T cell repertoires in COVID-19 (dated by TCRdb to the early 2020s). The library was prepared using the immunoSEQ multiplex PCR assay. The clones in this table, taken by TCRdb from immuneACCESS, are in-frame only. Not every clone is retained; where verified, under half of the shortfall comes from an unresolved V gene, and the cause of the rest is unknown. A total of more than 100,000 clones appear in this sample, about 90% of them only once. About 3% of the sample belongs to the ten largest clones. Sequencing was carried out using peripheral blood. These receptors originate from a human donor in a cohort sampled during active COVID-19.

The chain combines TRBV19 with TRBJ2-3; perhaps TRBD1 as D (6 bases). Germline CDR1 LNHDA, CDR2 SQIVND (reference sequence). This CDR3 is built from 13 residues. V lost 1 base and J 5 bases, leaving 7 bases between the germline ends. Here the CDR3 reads CASSIVQGDTQYF. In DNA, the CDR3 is TGTGCCAGTAGTATAGTACAGGGAGATACGCAGTATTTT.

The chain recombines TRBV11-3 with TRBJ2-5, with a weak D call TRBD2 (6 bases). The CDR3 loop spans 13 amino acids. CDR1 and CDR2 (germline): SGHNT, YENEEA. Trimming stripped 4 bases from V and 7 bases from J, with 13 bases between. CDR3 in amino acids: CASSYQPGGTQYF. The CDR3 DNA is TGTGCCAGCAGCTACCAACCCGGGGGGACCCAGTACTTC.

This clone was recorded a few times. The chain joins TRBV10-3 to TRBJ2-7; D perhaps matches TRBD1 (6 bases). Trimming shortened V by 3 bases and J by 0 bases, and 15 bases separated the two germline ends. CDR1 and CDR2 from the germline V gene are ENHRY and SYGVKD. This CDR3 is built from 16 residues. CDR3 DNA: TGTGCCATCAGTGACCCCTTAGAGGGGGTCTCCTACGAGCAGTACTTC. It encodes CAISDPLEGVSYEQYF.

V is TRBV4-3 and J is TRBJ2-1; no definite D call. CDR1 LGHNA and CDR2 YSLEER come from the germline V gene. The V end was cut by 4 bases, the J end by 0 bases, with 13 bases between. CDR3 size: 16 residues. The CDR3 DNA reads TGCGCCAGCAGCCTACTCGGGTTAGGCTCCTACAATGAGCAGTTCTTC. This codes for CASSLLGLGSYNEQFF.

This CDR3 reads CASSQVVRGFKGQPQHF. As DNA, the CDR3 is TGCGCCAGCAGCCAAGTTGTCAGGGGGTTCAAAGGTCAGCCCCAGCATTTT. This chain joins TRBV4-1 and TRBJ1-5, with 7 bases identical to TRBD1. V was pared by 1 base and J by 6 bases, with 12 bases of the junction left unmatched. This CDR3 is 17 amino acids long. CDR1 MGHRA and CDR2 YSYEKL come from the germline V gene.

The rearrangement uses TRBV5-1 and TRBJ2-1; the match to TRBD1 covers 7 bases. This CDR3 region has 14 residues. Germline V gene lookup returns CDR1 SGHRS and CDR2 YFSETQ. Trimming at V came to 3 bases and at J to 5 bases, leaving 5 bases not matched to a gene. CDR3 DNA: TGCGCCAGCAGCTGGCAGGGGGTCAACAATGAGCAGTTCTTC. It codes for CASSWQGVNNEQFF.

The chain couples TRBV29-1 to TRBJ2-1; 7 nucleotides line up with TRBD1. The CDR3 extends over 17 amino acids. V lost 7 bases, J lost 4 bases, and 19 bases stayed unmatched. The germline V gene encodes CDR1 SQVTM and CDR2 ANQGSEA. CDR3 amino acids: CSATSTGNFILYNEQFF. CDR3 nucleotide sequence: TGCAGCGCCACTTCGACAGGGAATTTTATACTTTACAATGAGCAGTTCTTC.

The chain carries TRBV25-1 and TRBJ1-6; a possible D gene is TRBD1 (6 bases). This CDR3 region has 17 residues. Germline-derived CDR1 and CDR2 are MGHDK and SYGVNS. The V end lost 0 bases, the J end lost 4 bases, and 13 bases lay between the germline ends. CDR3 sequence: CASSEYGRGVYNSPLHF. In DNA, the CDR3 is TGTGCCAGCAGTGAATATGGGAGGGGGGTGTATAATTCACCCCTCCACTTT.

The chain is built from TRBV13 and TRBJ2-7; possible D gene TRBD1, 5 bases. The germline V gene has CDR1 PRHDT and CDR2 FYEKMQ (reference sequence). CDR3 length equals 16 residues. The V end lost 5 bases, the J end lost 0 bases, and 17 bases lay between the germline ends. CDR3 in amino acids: CASSAADRVNSYEQYF. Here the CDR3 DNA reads TGTGCCAGCAGCGCTGCCGACAGAGTGAACTCCTACGAGCAGTACTTC.

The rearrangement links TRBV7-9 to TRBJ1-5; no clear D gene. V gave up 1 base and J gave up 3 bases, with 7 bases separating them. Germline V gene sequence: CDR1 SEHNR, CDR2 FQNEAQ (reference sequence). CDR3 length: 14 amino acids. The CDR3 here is CASSLVGFNQPQHF. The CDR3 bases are TGTGCCAGCAGCTTAGTCGGGTTCAATCAGCCCCAGCATTTT.

The CDR3 region has the DNA TGTGCCAGCGGCCTTAACCCGGGACTAGGGGCGGAGCAGTACTTC. Translating gives CASGLNPGLGAEQYF. The chain has TRBV27 and TRBJ2-7; 8 nucleotides match TRBD2. Germline CDR1 and CDR2: MNHEY and SMNVEV (reference sequence). This CDR3 comprises 15 residues. V was pared by 8 bases and J by 7 bases, with 16 bases of the junction left unmatched.

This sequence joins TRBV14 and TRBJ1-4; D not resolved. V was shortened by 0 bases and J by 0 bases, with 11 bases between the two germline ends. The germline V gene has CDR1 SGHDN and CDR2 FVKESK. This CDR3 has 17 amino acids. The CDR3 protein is CASSQDTPIATNEKLFF. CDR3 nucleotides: TGTGCCAGCAGCCAAGATACTCCGATTGCAACTAATGAAAAACTGTTTTTT.

The DNA for the CDR3 is TGTGCCAGTAGGAGAGAATCCGGGACAGGGGACTCTGGGGCCAACGTCCTGACTTTC. Protein sequence: CASRRESGTGDSGANVLTF. The rearrangement joins TRBV19 to TRBJ2-6; 10 positions match TRBD1. The CDR3 loop spans 19 amino acids. The V segment lost 6 bases and the J segment 0 bases; nucleotides outside the gene matches: 11. Germline V gene lookup returns CDR1 LNHDA and CDR2 SQIVND (reference sequence).

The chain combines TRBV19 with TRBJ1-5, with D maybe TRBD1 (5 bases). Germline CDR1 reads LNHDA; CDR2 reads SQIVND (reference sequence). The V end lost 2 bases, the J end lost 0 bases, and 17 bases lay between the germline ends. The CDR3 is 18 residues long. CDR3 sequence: CASSIPFIGGNSNQPQHF. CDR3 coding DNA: TGTGCCAGTAGTATACCCTTTATCGGGGGGAATAGCAATCAGCCCCAGCATTTT.

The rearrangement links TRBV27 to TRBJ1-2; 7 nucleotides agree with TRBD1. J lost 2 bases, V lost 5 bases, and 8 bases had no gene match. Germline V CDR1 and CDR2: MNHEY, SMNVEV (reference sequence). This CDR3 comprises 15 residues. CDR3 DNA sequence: TGTGCCAGCAGTGCCTCGACAGGGCTAAACTATGGCTACACCTTC. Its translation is CASSASTGLNYGYTF.

This chain's CDR3 is CASSLNPTEQETQYF. Written as DNA, the CDR3 is TGCGCCAGCAGCTTGAACCCGACAGAGCAAGAGACCCAGTACTTC. The gene calls are TRBV5-1 and TRBJ2-5; D possibly corresponds to TRBD1 (5 bases). Looked up from germline, CDR1 is SGHRS and CDR2 is YFSETQ. V dropped 1 base and J dropped 2 bases, with 12 bases sitting between them. This CDR3 has 15 residues.

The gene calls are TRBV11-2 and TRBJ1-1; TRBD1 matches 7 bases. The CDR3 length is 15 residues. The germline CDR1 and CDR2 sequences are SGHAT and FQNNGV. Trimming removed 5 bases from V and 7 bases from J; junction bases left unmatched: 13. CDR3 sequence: CASSPPTGVLIEAFF. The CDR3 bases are TGTGCCAGCAGCCCCCCAACAGGGGTGCTCATTGAAGCTTTCTTT.

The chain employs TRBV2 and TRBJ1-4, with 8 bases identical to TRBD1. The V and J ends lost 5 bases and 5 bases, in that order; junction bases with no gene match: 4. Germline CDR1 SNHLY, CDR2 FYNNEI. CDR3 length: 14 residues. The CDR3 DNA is TGTGCCAGCAGTAACAGGGGGAGGAATGAAAAACTGTTTTTT. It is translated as CASSNRGRNEKLFF.

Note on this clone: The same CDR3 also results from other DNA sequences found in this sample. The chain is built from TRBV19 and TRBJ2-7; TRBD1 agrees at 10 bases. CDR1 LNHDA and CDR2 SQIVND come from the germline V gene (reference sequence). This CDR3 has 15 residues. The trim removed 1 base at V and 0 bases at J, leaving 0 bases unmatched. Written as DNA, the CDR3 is TGTGCCAGTAGTATAGGGACAGGGGGCTCCTACGAGCAGTACTTC. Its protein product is CASSIGTGGSYEQYF.

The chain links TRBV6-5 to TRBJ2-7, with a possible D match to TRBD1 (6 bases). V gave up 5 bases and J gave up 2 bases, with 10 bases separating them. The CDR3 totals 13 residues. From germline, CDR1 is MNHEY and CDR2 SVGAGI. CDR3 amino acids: CASSKWTAYEQYF. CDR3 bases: TGTGCCAGCAGTAAATGGACAGCCTACGAGCAGTACTTC.

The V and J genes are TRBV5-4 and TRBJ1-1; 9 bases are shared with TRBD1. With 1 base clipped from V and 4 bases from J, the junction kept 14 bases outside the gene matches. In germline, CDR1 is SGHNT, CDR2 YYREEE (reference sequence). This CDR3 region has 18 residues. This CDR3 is CASSLRPRDREESTEAFF. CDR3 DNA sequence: TGTGCCAGCAGCTTGCGACCCCGGGACAGGGAGGAGAGCACTGAAGCTTTCTTT.

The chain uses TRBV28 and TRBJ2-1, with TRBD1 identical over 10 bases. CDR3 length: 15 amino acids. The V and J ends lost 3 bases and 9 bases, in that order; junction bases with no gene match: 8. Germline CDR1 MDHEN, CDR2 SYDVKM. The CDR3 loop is CASSFRQGARGEQFF. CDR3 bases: TGTGCCAGCAGTTTTCGACAGGGGGCGCGGGGTGAGCAGTTCTTC.

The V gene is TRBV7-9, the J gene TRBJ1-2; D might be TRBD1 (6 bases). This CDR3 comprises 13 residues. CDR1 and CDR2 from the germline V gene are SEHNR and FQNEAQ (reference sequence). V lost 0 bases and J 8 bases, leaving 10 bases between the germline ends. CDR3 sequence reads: CASSLAGARGYTF. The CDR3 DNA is TGTGCCAGCAGCTTAGCGGGGGCTCGGGGCTACACCTTC.

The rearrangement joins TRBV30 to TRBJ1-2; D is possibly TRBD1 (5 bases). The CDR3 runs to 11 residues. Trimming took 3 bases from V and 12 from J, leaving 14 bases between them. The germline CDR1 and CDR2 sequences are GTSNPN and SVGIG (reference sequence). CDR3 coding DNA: TGTGCCTGGAGACGGGGACTCCTTGACACCTTC. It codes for CAWRRGLLDTF. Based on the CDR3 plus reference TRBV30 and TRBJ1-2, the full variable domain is SQTIHQWPATLVQPVGSPLSLECTVEGTSNPNLYWYRQAAGRGLQLLFYSVGIGQISSEVPQNLSASRPQDRQFILSSKKLLLSDSGFYLCAWRRGLLDTFGSGTRLTVV.

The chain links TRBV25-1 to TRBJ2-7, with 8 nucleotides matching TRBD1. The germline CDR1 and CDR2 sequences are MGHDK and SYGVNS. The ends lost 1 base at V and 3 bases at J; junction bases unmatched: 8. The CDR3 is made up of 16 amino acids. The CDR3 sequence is CASSESGTGLFYEQYF. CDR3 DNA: TGTGCCAGCAGTGAATCCGGGACAGGCCTCTTCTACGAGCAGTACTTC.

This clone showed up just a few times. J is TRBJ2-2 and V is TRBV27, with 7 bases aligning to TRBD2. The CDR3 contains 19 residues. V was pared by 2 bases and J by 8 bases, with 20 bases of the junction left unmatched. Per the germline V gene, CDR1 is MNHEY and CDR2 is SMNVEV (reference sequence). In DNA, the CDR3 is TGTGCCAGCAGTTTAGCTTTCGCTAGCGGACGCGTTCGGAGGGGGGAGCTGTTTTTT. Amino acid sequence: CASSLAFASGRVRRGELFF.

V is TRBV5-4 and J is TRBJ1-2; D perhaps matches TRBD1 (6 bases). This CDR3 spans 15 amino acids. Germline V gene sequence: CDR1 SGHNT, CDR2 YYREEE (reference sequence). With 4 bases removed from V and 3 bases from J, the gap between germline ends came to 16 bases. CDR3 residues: CASSITGWGHYGYTF. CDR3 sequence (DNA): TGTGCCAGCAGCATTACAGGCTGGGGGCACTATGGCTACACCTTC.

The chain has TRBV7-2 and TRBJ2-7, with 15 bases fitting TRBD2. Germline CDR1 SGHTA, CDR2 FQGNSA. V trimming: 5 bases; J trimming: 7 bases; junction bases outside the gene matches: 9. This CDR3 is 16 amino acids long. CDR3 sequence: CASSKGGLAGGREQYF. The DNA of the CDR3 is TGTGCCAGCAGCAAGGGGGGACTAGCGGGAGGTAGAGAGCAGTACTTC.

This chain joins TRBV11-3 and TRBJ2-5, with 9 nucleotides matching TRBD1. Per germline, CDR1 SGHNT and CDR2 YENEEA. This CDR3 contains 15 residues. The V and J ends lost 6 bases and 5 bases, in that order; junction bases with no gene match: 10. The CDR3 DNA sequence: TGTGCCAGCAGTTCCGGGACAGGGAGCCTCGAGACCCAGTACTTC. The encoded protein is CASSSGTGSLETQYF.